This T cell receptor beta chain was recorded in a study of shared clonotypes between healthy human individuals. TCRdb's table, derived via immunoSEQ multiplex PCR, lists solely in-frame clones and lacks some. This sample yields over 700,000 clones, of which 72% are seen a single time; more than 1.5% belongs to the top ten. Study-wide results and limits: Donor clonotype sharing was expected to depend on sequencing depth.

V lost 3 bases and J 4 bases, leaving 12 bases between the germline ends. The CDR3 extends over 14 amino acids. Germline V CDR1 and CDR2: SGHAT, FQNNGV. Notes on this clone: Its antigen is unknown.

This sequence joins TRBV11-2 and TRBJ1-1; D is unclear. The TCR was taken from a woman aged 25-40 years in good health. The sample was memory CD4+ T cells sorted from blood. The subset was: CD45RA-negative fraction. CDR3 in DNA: TGTGCCAGCAGCTTCCGGGCCGCGGGCACTGAAGCTTTCTTT. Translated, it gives CASSFRAAGTEAFF. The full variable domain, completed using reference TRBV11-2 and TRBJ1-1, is EAGVAQSPRYKIIEKRQSVAFWCNPISGHATLYWYQQILGQGPKLLIQFQNNGVVDDSQLPKDRFSAERLKGVDSTLKIQPAKLEDSAVYLCASSFRAAGTEAFFGQGTRLTVV.